This T cell receptor (beta chain) was sequenced in a study of T cell changes during pregnancy in multiple sclerosis. Only in-frame clones appear in the TCRdb table, and some are missing; sequencing was by immunoSEQ multiplex PCR. The sample has 40,000 to 55,000 clones, 85% to 95% seen once. This clone appeared once. The sequence was obtained from a female donor with multiple sclerosis, enrolled in a pregnancy study. Sample: CD8+ T cells from peripheral blood mononuclear cells, taken in the first trimester of pregnancy.

The CDR3, as DNA: TGTGCCAGCAGCTTTTGGACTAGCGGGTCCTACGAGCAGTACTTC. This translates into CASSFWTSGSYEQYF. V gene TRBV11-2 combines with J gene TRBJ2-7; 11 nucleotides agree with TRBD2. Per germline, CDR1 SGHAT and CDR2 FQNNGV. The CDR3 is 15 amino acids. Trimming cost V 3 bases and J 1 base; bases outside gene matches: 2.